This T cell receptor beta chain was captured in a study of HIV-infected patients and healthy controls. From the 5' RACE reads, TCRdb called clonotypes with MiXCR, one entry per CDR3 protein. The sample lists more than 15,000 distinct CDR3 sequences, approximately 18% occurring once. Material: CD8+ T cells from blood. The TCR originated in a human donor in good health.

CDR3: CASSGNYAPLHF. The CDR3, as DNA: TGTGCCAGCAGCGGGAATTATGCACCCCTCCACTTT. The genes are TRBV7-9 and TRBJ1-6; D remains ambiguous. Between the trimmed V and J ends, which lost 5 bases and 11 bases, there was a span of 10 bases. This CDR3 region has 12 residues. Germline CDR1 and CDR2: SEHNR and FQNEAQ (reference sequence).